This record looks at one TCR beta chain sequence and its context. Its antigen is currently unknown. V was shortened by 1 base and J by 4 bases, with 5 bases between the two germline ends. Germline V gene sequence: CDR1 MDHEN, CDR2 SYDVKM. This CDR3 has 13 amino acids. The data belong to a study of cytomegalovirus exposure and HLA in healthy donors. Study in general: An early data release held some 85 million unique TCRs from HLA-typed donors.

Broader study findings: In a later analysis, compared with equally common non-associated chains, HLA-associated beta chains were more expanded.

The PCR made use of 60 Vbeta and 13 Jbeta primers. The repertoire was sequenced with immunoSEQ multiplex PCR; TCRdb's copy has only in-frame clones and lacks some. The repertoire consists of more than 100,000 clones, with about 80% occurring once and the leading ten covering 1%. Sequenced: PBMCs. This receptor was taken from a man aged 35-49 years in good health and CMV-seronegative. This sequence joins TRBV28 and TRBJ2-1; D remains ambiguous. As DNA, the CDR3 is TGTGCCAGCAGTTTATCCTCTTACAATGAGCAGTTCTTC. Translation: CASSLSSYNEQFF.